The 25 T cell receptor beta chains presented below share a single source sample, sequenced in a study of T cell repertoires in cytomegalovirus infection. TCRdb used MiXCR to reprocess the reads, holding one entry per CDR3 protein. The sample contains hundreds of thousands of distinct CDR3 sequences, 20% to 25% of which appear only once. Material for sequencing was CD8+ T cells from PBMCs. Receptor source: a human donor in good health (CMV status not recorded). Some clones in this sample may be carry-over from other donors' samples.

J is TRBJ2-7 and V is TRBV5-1, with D possibly matching TRBD2 (6 bases). The CDR3 sequence is 12 residues long. Germline CDR1 and CDR2: SGHRS and YFSETQ. The germline V and J ends were trimmed by 7 bases and 6 bases, with 14 bases remaining between them. This chain's CDR3 is CASGSEGGEQYF. In DNA, the CDR3 is TGCGCCAGCGGATCGGAGGGAGGCGAGCAGTACTTC.

This clonotype was seen many times. The chain combines TRBV6-1 with TRBJ1-2, with D unresolved. The germline V and J ends were trimmed by 5 bases and 4 bases, with 8 bases remaining between them. The CDR3 extends over 12 amino acids. The germline V gene has CDR1 MNHNS and CDR2 SASEGT. CDR3 residues: CASSSTSYGYTF. CDR3 bases: TGTGCCAGCAGTTCCACGTCCTATGGCTACACCTTC.

This clonotype was seen many times. The rearrangement joins TRBV7-9 to TRBJ1-2; D remains unclear. V gave up 1 base and J gave up 6 bases, with 9 bases separating them. The CDR3 sequence is 13 residues long. Germline CDR1 and CDR2: SEHNR and FQNEAQ (reference sequence). Here the CDR3 reads CASSLGGSNGYTF. In DNA, the CDR3 is TGTGCCAGCAGCTTAGGTGGCTCGAATGGCTACACCTTC.

V usage is TRBV5-4 and J usage is TRBJ1-1, with D tentatively TRBD1 (5 bases). Germline V CDR1 and CDR2: SGHNT, YYREEE (reference sequence). V shed 5 bases and J shed 8 bases, with 13 bases lying between them. The CDR3 totals 12 residues. The CDR3 spells CASSDIGGEAFF. The CDR3 bases are TGTGCCAGCAGTGACATTGGGGGAGAAGCTTTCTTT. The variable domain in full, completed from reference TRBV5-4 and TRBJ1-1, reads ETGVTQSPTHLIKTRGQQVTLRCSSQSGHNTVSWYQQALGQGPQFIFQYYREEENGRGNFPPRFSGLQFPNYSSELNVNALELDDSALYLCASSDIGGEAFFGQGTRLTVV.

In its sample, this clonotype was seen a few times. The gene calls are TRBV7-9 and TRBJ2-3, with a tentative D call TRBD2 (7 bases). This CDR3 has 15 residues. Germline CDR1 SEHNR, CDR2 FQNEAQ (reference sequence). The V end was cut by 10 bases, the J end by 2 bases, with 19 bases between. The CDR3 protein is CATGGPGVATDTQYF. The CDR3 coding sequence is TGTGCCACCGGGGGGCCGGGGGTTGCCACAGATACGCAGTATTTT.

The chain recombines TRBV12-3 or TRBV12-4 with TRBJ1-5; perhaps TRBD1 as D (6 bases). The CDR3 has 13 amino acids. The V end lost 5 bases, the J end lost 7 bases, and 12 bases lay between the germline ends. CDR3 DNA: TGTGCCAGCAGTCACAGGGATCGACAGCCCCAGCATTTT. Encoded protein: CASSHRDRQPQHF.

The chain employs TRBV6-2 or TRBV6-3 and TRBJ2-1, with TRBD1 as a possible D gene (5 bases). CDR3 length: 15 amino acids. Germline V gene lookup returns CDR1 MNHEY and CDR2 SVGEGT. The germline V and J ends were trimmed by 7 bases and 3 bases, with 16 bases remaining between them. CDR3 sequence: CASNPRVPHYNEQFF. The CDR3 bases are TGTGCCAGCAACCCCAGGGTCCCTCACTACAATGAGCAGTTCTTC.

This chain links TRBV7-8 with TRBJ1-1; D unresolved. Trimming took 4 bases from V and 0 from J, leaving 15 bases between them. The CDR3 loop spans 16 amino acids. Germline-derived CDR1 and CDR2 are SGHVS and FQNEAQ. CDR3 nucleotide sequence: TGTGCCAGCAGCTCAGAACGGACCTTCATGAACACTGAAGCTTTCTTT. Its translation is CASSSERTFMNTEAFF.

This chain joins TRBV7-9 and TRBJ2-2; D is ambiguous. Germline V CDR1 and CDR2: SEHNR, FQNEAQ (reference sequence). CDR3 length equals 13 residues. V lost 2 bases to trimming and J lost 7 bases, with 8 bases between them. For the CDR3, the DNA is TGTGCCAGCAGCTTATTCATTGGCGGGGAGCTGTTTTTT. Amino acids: CASSLFIGGELFF.

The rearrangement links TRBV10-3 to TRBJ2-1; 14 nucleotides match TRBD2. There are 17 residues in the CDR3. V dropped 6 bases and J dropped 4; count of bases not matched to a gene: 8. Per the germline V gene, CDR1 is ENHRY and CDR2 is SYGVKD. For the CDR3, the DNA is TGTGCCATCAGGCGGACTAGCGGGGGGACGCTGTACAATGAGCAGTTCTTC. Its translation: CAIRRTSGGTLYNEQFF.

A note on this clonotype: A much larger clone differs from this one at a single base, so this may be a read error. The chain is built from TRBV7-9 and TRBJ1-2; D gene ambiguous. The CDR3 runs 15 residues. Trimming took 2 bases from V and 8 from J, leaving 18 bases between them. Germline-derived CDR1 and CDR2 are SEHNR and FQNEAQ (reference sequence). CDR3 sequence: CASSLPETWAGGYTF. The CDR3 DNA reads TGTGCCAGCAGCTTACCCGAGACATGGGCTGGCGGCTACACCTTC.

This clonotype was detected many times. This chain connects TRBV7-8 to TRBJ1-5; D possibly corresponds to TRBD1 (5 bases). Germline V CDR1 and CDR2: SGHVS, FQNEAQ. The CDR3 covers 14 residues. V lost 4 bases, J lost 5 bases, and 12 bases lay in between. The CDR3 loop reads CASSYFDRYQPQHF. The CDR3 nucleotides read TGTGCCAGCAGCTATTTCGACAGATATCAGCCCCAGCATTTT.

The V call is TRBV6-6, the J call TRBJ1-2; a weak D match, TRBD1 (6 bases). Trimming removed 2 bases at V and 3 bases at J, with 16 bases between. Per the germline V gene, CDR1 is MNHNY and CDR2 is SVGAGI (reference sequence). The CDR3 runs 16 residues. The CDR3 is CASSYTVEGEDYGYTF. In DNA form, the CDR3 reads TGTGCCAGCAGTTACACCGTGGAGGGGGAAGACTATGGCTACACCTTC.

This chain uses TRBV4-3 with TRBJ1-1, with D perhaps TRBD1 (5 bases). The CDR3 length is 15 residues. Trimming cost V 3 bases and J 1 base, with 12 bases left between them. The germline V gene encodes CDR1 LGHNA and CDR2 YSLEER. The CDR3 DNA reads TGCGCCAGCAGCCAGGCGGGACTGGAGAACACTGAAGCTTTCTTT. It codes for CASSQAGLENTEAFF.

V is TRBV29-1 and J is TRBJ2-6; D not resolved. Germline V gives CDR1 SQVTM, CDR2 ANQGSEA. The CDR3 is 13 amino acids. The V gene lost 4 bases and the J gene lost 2 bases, with 6 bases spanning the gap. The CDR3 DNA reads TGCAGCGTTGTGGGAACTGGGGCCAACGTCCTGACTTTC. This sequence encodes CSVVGTGANVLTF.

V is TRBV24-1 and J is TRBJ2-1; 12 nucleotides align to TRBD2. Germline V gene data show CDR1 as KGHDR and CDR2 as SFDVKD. CDR3 length: 17 amino acids. The ends lost 4 bases at V and 2 bases at J; junction bases unmatched: 5. The chain's CDR3 is CATSDLTSGGTYNEQFF. CDR3 nucleotide sequence: TGTGCCACCAGTGACTTGACTAGCGGGGGTACCTACAATGAGCAGTTCTTC.

This clonotype was seen just once. J is TRBJ1-2 and V is TRBV28, with 7 bases lining up with TRBD1. Germline V gene sequence: CDR1 MDHEN, CDR2 SYDVKM. V shed 1 base, J shed 4 bases, and the junction held 12 bases outside the gene matches. The CDR3 has 17 amino acids. The CDR3 region is CASSLSIRDRDVYGYTF. The CDR3 DNA follows: TGTGCCAGCAGTTTATCAATCCGCGACAGGGACGTCTATGGCTACACCTTC.

Only a few counts were recorded for this clonotype. The CDR3 bases are TGTGCCAGCAATCCAGCGGGCTACACAGATACGCAGTATTTT. It encodes CASNPAGYTDTQYF. This chain connects TRBV5-4 to TRBJ2-3, with D tentatively TRBD2 (6 bases). The V end was cut by 6 bases, the J end by 2 bases, with 13 bases between. The CDR3 is 14 residues long. Germline V gene lookup returns CDR1 SGHNT and CDR2 YYREEE (reference sequence).

This clonotype was observed a handful of times. The chain couples TRBV7-2 to TRBJ2-5; TRBD2 aligns across 8 bases. Trimming at V came to 2 bases and at J to 4 bases, leaving 9 bases not matched to a gene. Germline V lookup: CDR1 SGHTA, CDR2 FQGNSA. This CDR3 comprises 16 residues. CDR3 region: CASSLRFPSGLETQYF. CDR3 bases: TGTGCCAGCAGCTTAAGGTTTCCTAGCGGGCTAGAGACCCAGTACTTC.

The CDR3 loop is CASSQDRAGPYGYTF. The CDR3 region has the DNA TGTGCCAGCAGCCAAGATCGTGCAGGACCCTATGGCTACACCTTC. The J gene is TRBJ1-2, the V gene TRBV14; D call uncertain. This CDR3 is 15 amino acids long. The germline V gene encodes CDR1 SGHDN and CDR2 FVKESK. The germline V and J ends were trimmed by 0 bases and 4 bases, with 12 bases remaining between them.

The J gene is TRBJ1-6, the V gene TRBV2; 7 nucleotides align to TRBD1. Germline lookup yields CDR1 SNHLY and CDR2 FYNNEI. Losses at the gene ends were 4 bases for V and 6 bases for J; bases not matched to a gene: 6. The CDR3 sequence is 15 residues long. The CDR3 DNA follows: TGTGCCAGCAGTGCTCCAGGGGGGACTAATTCACCCCTCCACTTT. The encoded protein is CASSAPGGTNSPLHF.

This clonotype was observed many times. CDR3 in DNA: TGTGCCAGCAGACCCGACAGGGCCTACAATGAGCAGTTCTTC. Encoded protein: CASRPDRAYNEQFF. This chain connects TRBV7-2 to TRBJ2-1; 7 nucleotides align to TRBD1. Germline V gene data show CDR1 as SGHTA and CDR2 as FQGNSA. The CDR3 loop spans 14 amino acids. V lost 6 bases and J lost 2; bases outside the gene matches: 4.

The chain couples TRBV5-4 to TRBJ2-1, with 10 bases aligning to TRBD2. The V gene end was trimmed by 0 bases and the J gene end by 8 bases; junction bases not matched to a gene: 5. The CDR3 is made up of 15 amino acids. Germline V CDR1 and CDR2: SGHNT, YYREEE (reference sequence). This CDR3 is CASSLGASGGDEQFF. Written as DNA, the CDR3 is TGTGCCAGCAGCTTGGGGGCTAGCGGGGGCGATGAGCAGTTCTTC.

The V and J genes are TRBV5-4 and TRBJ2-1; D not resolved. The CDR3 has 11 amino acids. V was trimmed by 5 bases and J by 6 bases, leaving 6 bases between them. CDR1 and CDR2 from the germline V gene are SGHNT and YYREEE (reference sequence). Here the CDR3 DNA reads TGTGCCAGCAGACTAACCAATGAGCAGTTCTTC. Translating gives CASRLTNEQFF.

The chain couples TRBV2 to TRBJ2-1, with 7 bases aligning to TRBD1. Germline loops: CDR1 SNHLY, CDR2 FYNNEI. V was clipped by 9 bases and J by 3 bases; unmatched bases: 8. This CDR3 comprises 14 residues. For the CDR3, the DNA is TGTGCCAGTAAAACCGGGACAGTCTACAATGAGCAGTTCTTC. Its translation: CASKTGTVYNEQFF.